The entry below describes one T cell receptor beta chain. Seattle patient enrollment occurred during active infection, with longitudinal follow-up thereafter. In the original analysis: Cell counts per sample came from amplifying reference gene primers. TCRdb's copy holds only in-frame clones and misses some; the assay was immunoSEQ multiplex PCR. V, J and clone size are taken as reported in that table, and D and trimming were inferred from the DNA itself. This table holds fewer than 200,000 clones, roughly 93% found once. This record comes from a study of blood T cell repertoires in COVID-19. Study-wide background: Samples representing acute and convalescent COVID-19 were sourced from the United States, Italy and Spain.

This CDR3 has 16 residues. Unmatched junction bases numbered 9, after V lost 4 bases and J lost 6 bases. The V gene's germline CDR1 is SGHRS and CDR2 YFSETQ. Material for sequencing was peripheral blood. This clonotype originated in a man younger than 30 with COVID-19, enrolled during active disease. The V and J genes are TRBV5-1 and TRBJ2-3, with TRBD2 matching over 12 bases. CDR3 loop: CASSPPDLAGGDTQYF. DNA for the CDR3: TGCGCCAGCAGCCCTCCGGATCTAGCGGGAGGGGATACGCAGTATTTT.